This is a list of T cell receptor beta chains from one sample in a study of T cells after yellow fever vaccination. TCRdb fed the 5' RACE reads into MiXCR, producing one record per CDR3 protein. The data contain around 400,000 distinct CDR3 sequences, around a tenth of them singletons. Specimen: PBMCs, collected on the day of the first yellow fever vaccination. The receptors shown here come from a man aged 18 to 30 who received the YFV17D yellow fever vaccine. Both conserved end residues are part of each CDR3. D genes are given only for firm matches. Size is omitted from some rows. Given values are once, few, many or a class for expanded clones.

abundance: NA; j_gene: TRBJ1-2; d_gene: NA; v_gene: TRBV7-8; CDR3aa: CASSLPGARGYTF; CDR3nt: TGTGCCAGCAGCCTCCCGGGGGCAAGAGGCTACACCTTC
abundance: NA; j_gene: TRBJ2-5; d_gene: NA; v_gene: TRBV5-1; CDR3aa: CASSLMGEPQETQYF; CDR3nt: TGCGCCAGCAGCTTGATGGGGGAGCCCCAAGAGACCCAGTACTTC
abundance: few; j_gene: TRBJ2-1; d_gene: TRBD2; v_gene: TRBV5-1; CDR3aa: CASVPNSGGSNEQFF; CDR3nt: TGCGCCAGCGTCCCTAACAGCGGGGGTTCCAATGAGCAGTTCTTC
abundance: NA; j_gene: TRBJ2-5; d_gene: NA; v_gene: TRBV6-5; CDR3aa: CASYYSTEETQYF; CDR3nt: TGTGCCAGCTATTACAGCACAGAAGAGACCCAGTACTTC
abundance: few; j_gene: TRBJ1-5; d_gene: NA; v_gene: TRBV7-9; CDR3aa: CASSLGDSVNQPQHF; CDR3nt: TGTGCCAGCAGCTTGGGGGACTCTGTGAATCAGCCCCAGCATTTT
abundance: few; j_gene: TRBJ2-3; d_gene: NA; v_gene: TRBV20-1; CDR3aa: CSARLDGGDTQYF; CDR3nt: TGCAGTGCTAGACTAGACGGGGGAGATACGCAGTATTTT
abundance: few; j_gene: TRBJ2-2; d_gene: NA; v_gene: TRBV20-1; CDR3aa: CSARGAGTGELFF; CDR3nt: TGCAGTGCTAGAGGGGCCGGCACCGGGGAGCTGTTTTTT
abundance: NA; j_gene: TRBJ1-5; d_gene: TRBD1; v_gene: TRBV20-1; CDR3aa: CSAKGQGVGLGNQPQHF; CDR3nt: TGCAGTGCTAAGGGACAGGGGGTAGGTTTGGGCAATCAGCCCCAGCATTTT
abundance: NA; j_gene: TRBJ2-7; d_gene: TRBD1; v_gene: TRBV4-1; CDR3aa: CASSQTQGVYEQYF; CDR3nt: TGCGCCAGCAGCCAAACCCAGGGGGTTTACGAGCAGTACTTC
abundance: NA; j_gene: TRBJ2-3; d_gene: NA; v_gene: TRBV5-1; CDR3aa: CASAPPGSRADTQYF; CDR3nt: TGCGCCAGCGCCCCGCCTGGGAGTCGGGCAGATACGCAGTATTTT
abundance: NA; j_gene: TRBJ2-7; d_gene: NA; v_gene: TRBV4-3; CDR3aa: CASSQDFQRASALYEQYF; CDR3nt: TGCGCCAGCAGCCAAGATTTTCAACGGGCTAGCGCCCTCTACGAGCAGTACTTC
abundance: few; j_gene: TRBJ1-4; d_gene: NA; v_gene: TRBV7-2; CDR3aa: CASSLGATETLFF; CDR3nt: TGTGCCAGCAGCTTAGGGGCGACGGAAACTCTGTTTTTT
abundance: many; j_gene: TRBJ2-5; d_gene: NA; v_gene: TRBV20-1; CDR3aa: CSARPPDLHQETQYF; CDR3nt: TGCAGTGCTCGCCCCCCTGACTTGCACCAAGAGACCCAGTACTTC
abundance: NA; j_gene: TRBJ2-5; d_gene: NA; v_gene: TRBV12-3/TRBV12-4; CDR3aa: CASSPPGNEETQYF; CDR3nt: TGTGCCAGCAGTCCACCGGGAAACGAAGAGACCCAGTACTTC
abundance: NA; j_gene: TRBJ2-1; d_gene: NA; v_gene: TRBV14; CDR3aa: CASSQEVEEVGRNNEQFF; CDR3nt: TGTGCCAGCAGCCAAGAGGTAGAAGAGGTGGGGCGAAACAATGAGCAGTTCTTC
abundance: few; j_gene: TRBJ2-3; d_gene: NA; v_gene: TRBV7-8; CDR3aa: CASSPSADTQYF; CDR3nt: TGTGCCAGCAGCCCATCAGCCGATACGCAGTATTTT
abundance: NA; j_gene: TRBJ1-1; d_gene: NA; v_gene: TRBV4-2; CDR3aa: CASSRQNTEAFF; CDR3nt: TGTGCCAGCAGCCGACAGAACACTGAAGCTTTCTTT
abundance: NA; j_gene: TRBJ1-1; d_gene: TRBD1; v_gene: TRBV7-9; CDR3aa: CASSLARTGAGAEAFF; CDR3nt: TGTGCCAGCAGCTTAGCCCGGACAGGGGCGGGGGCTGAAGCTTTCTTT
abundance: NA; j_gene: TRBJ2-3; d_gene: TRBD2; v_gene: TRBV5-1; CDR3aa: CASSQAERGATDTQYF; CDR3nt: TGCGCCAGCAGCCAAGCGGAGCGGGGGGCCACAGATACGCAGTATTTT
abundance: NA; j_gene: TRBJ2-1; d_gene: NA; v_gene: TRBV4-3; CDR3aa: CASSPGGGSEQFF; CDR3nt: TGCGCCAGCAGCCCTGGAGGGGGCAGCGAGCAGTTCTTC
abundance: few; j_gene: TRBJ2-5; d_gene: NA; v_gene: TRBV25-1; CDR3aa: CATSLVFGETQYF; CDR3nt: TGTGCCACCTCCCTAGTATTTGGAGAGACCCAGTACTTC
abundance: few; j_gene: TRBJ2-7; d_gene: TRBD1; v_gene: TRBV12-3/TRBV12-4; CDR3aa: CASSRQGTAYEQYF; CDR3nt: TGTGCCAGCAGTAGACAGGGGACAGCATACGAGCAGTACTTC
abundance: few; j_gene: TRBJ1-5; d_gene: NA; v_gene: TRBV18; CDR3aa: CASSPEINQPQHF; CDR3nt: TGTGCCAGCTCACCAGAGATAAATCAGCCCCAGCATTTT
abundance: few; j_gene: TRBJ1-4; d_gene: NA; v_gene: TRBV4-3; CDR3aa: CASSQGTQRNEKLFF; CDR3nt: TGCGCCAGCAGCCAAGGGACACAGAGGAATGAAAAACTGTTTTTT
abundance: NA; j_gene: TRBJ1-1; d_gene: NA; v_gene: TRBV5-4; CDR3aa: CASHTEGFNTEAFF; CDR3nt: TGTGCCAGCCATACAGAAGGGTTTAACACTGAAGCTTTCTTT
abundance: NA; j_gene: TRBJ2-5; d_gene: NA; v_gene: TRBV19; CDR3aa: CASSSLQGQETQYF; CDR3nt: TGTGCCAGTAGCAGTCTTCAGGGCCAAGAGACCCAGTACTTC
abundance: NA; j_gene: TRBJ2-4; d_gene: NA; v_gene: TRBV4-3; CDR3aa: CASSQEETEPRNIQYF; CDR3nt: TGCGCCAGCAGCCAAGAAGAGACAGAACCACGAAACATTCAGTACTTC
abundance: NA; j_gene: TRBJ2-1; d_gene: NA; v_gene: TRBV9; CDR3aa: CASSVGPWDEQFF; CDR3nt: TGTGCCAGCAGCGTAGGGCCATGGGATGAGCAGTTCTTC
abundance: few; j_gene: TRBJ2-4; d_gene: NA; v_gene: TRBV6-1; CDR3aa: CASSEYPQAKNIQYF; CDR3nt: TGTGCCAGCAGTGAATATCCCCAAGCCAAAAACATTCAGTACTTC
abundance: NA; j_gene: TRBJ2-3; d_gene: TRBD2; v_gene: TRBV25-1; CDR3aa: CASRAWTGGGDTQYF; CDR3nt: TGTGCCAGCAGAGCCTGGACGGGCGGGGGGGATACGCAGTATTTT
abundance: NA; j_gene: TRBJ2-3; d_gene: NA; v_gene: TRBV9; CDR3aa: CASSVEGRTLTDTQYF; CDR3nt: TGTGCCAGCAGCGTAGAGGGCCGGACCCTCACAGATACGCAGTATTTT
abundance: few; j_gene: TRBJ2-7; d_gene: NA; v_gene: TRBV12-3/TRBV12-4; CDR3aa: CASSLSADYEQYF; CDR3nt: TGTGCCAGCAGTTTATCCGCTGACTACGAGCAGTACTTC
abundance: few; j_gene: TRBJ1-3; d_gene: NA; v_gene: TRBV5-8; CDR3aa: CASSLAGTIRPGNTIYF; CDR3nt: TGTGCCAGCAGCTTGGCCGGGACAATCAGGCCCGGAAACACCATATATTTT
abundance: NA; j_gene: TRBJ2-5; d_gene: TRBD1; v_gene: TRBV30; CDR3aa: CAWESGGSETQYF; CDR3nt: TGTGCCTGGGAGTCAGGGGGCTCGGAGACCCAGTACTTC
abundance: NA; j_gene: TRBJ2-2; d_gene: NA; v_gene: TRBV12-3/TRBV12-4; CDR3aa: CASKLGGGTVNTGELFF; CDR3nt: TGTGCCAGCAAACTGGGGGGTGGGACAGTTAACACCGGGGAGCTGTTTTTT
abundance: NA; j_gene: TRBJ1-6; d_gene: NA; v_gene: TRBV3-1; CDR3aa: CASSQEAGSHNSPLHF; CDR3nt: TGTGCCAGCAGCCAAGAGGCGGGTTCGCATAATTCACCCCTCCACTTT
abundance: NA; j_gene: TRBJ2-7; d_gene: TRBD1; v_gene: TRBV5-1; CDR3aa: CASSPSGQGAYEQYF; CDR3nt: TGCGCCAGCAGCCCCTCGGGACAGGGGGCCTACGAGCAGTACTTC
abundance: NA; j_gene: TRBJ1-5; d_gene: NA; v_gene: TRBV20-1; CDR3aa: CSAIFRGGNQPQHF; CDR3nt: TGCAGTGCTATATTCCGTGGGGGCAATCAGCCCCAGCATTTT
abundance: few; j_gene: TRBJ2-2; d_gene: TRBD2; v_gene: TRBV4-1; CDR3aa: CASSQVIGWGGRNTGELFF; CDR3nt: TGCGCCAGCAGCCAAGTAATAGGCTGGGGGGGACGGAACACCGGGGAGCTGTTTTTT
abundance: NA; j_gene: TRBJ2-6; d_gene: TRBD1; v_gene: TRBV6-1; CDR3aa: CASTDATGGAGANVLTF; CDR3nt: TGTGCCAGCACTGACGCGACAGGGGGCGCTGGGGCCAACGTCCTGACTTTC
abundance: NA; j_gene: TRBJ2-6; d_gene: NA; v_gene: TRBV4-1; CDR3aa: CASSQALGLGANVLTF; CDR3nt: TGCGCCAGCAGCCAAGCCCTTGGACTGGGGGCCAACGTCCTGACTTTC
abundance: few; j_gene: TRBJ2-3; d_gene: TRBD2; v_gene: TRBV10-2; CDR3aa: CGAGSGGGDTQYF; CDR3nt: TGCGGCGCAGGTAGCGGGGGAGGAGATACGCAGTATTTT